This T cell receptor beta chain originates from a study of T cell responses to AZD1222 COVID-19 vaccine. As for this clone: Its target is not known.

Libraries were prepared by immunoSEQ multiplex PCR; TCRdb keeps only in-frame clonotypes and omits some of them. The table lists about 180,000 clones, approximately 90% of them singletons. Trimming cost V 4 bases and J 5 bases, with 12 bases left between them. CDR3 size: 14 residues. Germline V gives CDR1 SGHRS, CDR2 YFSETQ. Study-wide results and limits: None of the repertoires were sampled until the peak T cell response had passed.

The sequencing used peripheral blood, collected on day 0 of AZD1222 vaccination. The V call is TRBV5-1, the J call TRBJ2-2; TRBD2 might be the D (5 bases). The sequence was collected from an adult in good health. For the CDR3, the DNA is TGCGCCAGCAGCCCAGGCGGAGGTACCGGGGAGCTGTTTTTT. Protein product: CASSPGGGTGELFF.